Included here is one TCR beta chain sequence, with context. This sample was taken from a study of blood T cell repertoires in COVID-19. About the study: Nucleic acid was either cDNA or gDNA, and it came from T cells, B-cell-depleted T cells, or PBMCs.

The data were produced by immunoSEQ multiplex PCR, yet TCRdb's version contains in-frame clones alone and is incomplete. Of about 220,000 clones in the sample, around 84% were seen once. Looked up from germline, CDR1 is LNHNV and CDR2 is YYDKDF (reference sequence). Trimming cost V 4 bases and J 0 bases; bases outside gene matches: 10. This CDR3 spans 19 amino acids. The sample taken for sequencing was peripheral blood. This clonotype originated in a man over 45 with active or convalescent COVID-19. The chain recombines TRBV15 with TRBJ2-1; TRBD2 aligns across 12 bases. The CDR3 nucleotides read TGTGCCACCAGCAATGGACTAGCGGGATACCGGAGCTCCTACAATGAGCAGTTCTTC. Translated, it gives CATSNGLAGYRSSYNEQFF.